These T cell receptor beta chains were read from a single sample in a study. Generated by immunoSEQ multiplex PCR, the TCRdb table keeps only in-frame clones and is missing some. Of some 70,000 clones in the sample, around 93% were seen once. Sequencing used PBMCs. The receptors derive from a middle-aged man with rheumatoid arthritis. CDR3s include the opening cysteine and the closing phenylalanine or tryptophan. A D gene is named only where the DNA matches it firmly. The size field is filled for only some rows; it gives once, few, many or a size class.

V gene	D gene	clone size	J gene	CDR3 protein	CDR3 DNA
TRBV5-1	.	.	TRBJ1-2	CASRMADGYTF	TGCGCCAGCAGGATGGCAGATGGCTACACCTTC
TRBV6-6	TRBD1	.	TRBJ1-3	CASSRQGRSSGNTIYF	TGTGCCAGCAGCCGACAGGGGAGAAGCTCTGGAAACACCATATATTTT
TRBV5-6	.	.	TRBJ2-7	CASSLPITSPQREQYF	TGTGCCAGCAGCTTGCCCATCACCTCCCCTCAGCGCGAGCAGTACTTC
TRBV3-1/TRBV3-2	.	.	TRBJ2-5	CASSQVAPSSQTQYF	TGTGCCAGCAGCCAAGTTGCGCCTAGTAGCCAGACCCAGTACTTC
TRBV5-4	TRBD2	.	TRBJ2-7	CATTLAGGPREQYF	TGTGCCACGACACTAGCGGGAGGGCCGAGGGAGCAGTACTTC
TRBV6-5	.	.	TRBJ1-2	CASSYAPRVYGYTF	TGTGCCAGCAGTTACGCCCCTCGAGTCTATGGCTACACCTTC
TRBV27	.	.	TRBJ2-1	CASSSGLRGNEQFF	TGTGCCAGCAGTTCGGGACTAAGGGGGAATGAGCAGTTCTTC
TRBV6-6	.	.	TRBJ1-1	CASSPRKAEAFF	TGTGCCAGCAGCCCAAGAAAGGCTGAAGCTTTCTTT
TRBV6-5	TRBD2	.	TRBJ2-5	CASSRPGLVAETQYF	TGTGCCAGCAGTCGGCCGGGACTAGTAGCGGAGACCCAGTACTTC
TRBV5-1	TRBD1	.	TRBJ2-1	CASSFDPGQRNNEQFF	TGCGCCAGCAGCTTCGACCCGGGACAGAGGAACAATGAGCAGTTCTTC
TRBV29-1	.	.	TRBJ2-4	CSVMRPGTAKNIQYF	TGCAGCGTAATGAGACCGGGGACGGCCAAAAACATTCAGTACTTC
TRBV7-9	TRBD2	.	TRBJ2-5	CASSGIAGEQETQYF	TGTGCCAGCAGCGGAATCGCGGGGGAGCAAGAGACCCAGTACTTC
TRBV28	.	.	TRBJ2-7	CASSFGLPPSHEQYF	TGTGCCAGCAGTTTTGGTTTGCCCCCGAGCCACGAGCAGTACTTC
TRBV19	.	.	TRBJ1-3	CASSIDRYSGNTIYF	TGTGCCAGTAGTATCGACAGATACTCTGGAAACACCATATATTTT
TRBV3-1/TRBV3-2	TRBD1	once	TRBJ2-7	CASSRQGKNEQYF	TGTGCCAGCAGTCGACAGGGGAAGAACGAGCAGTACTTC